The text below deals with one TCR beta chain. Method: immunoSEQ multiplex PCR; TCRdb's copy keeps in-frame clones and lacks some. Of 80,000 to 95,000 clones in the sample, 83% were seen once. Stated time point: cycle 4 day 1 (C4D1), after more than five weeks of nivolumab. With no exception, relapse followed autologous stem cell transplantation in all patients, and brentuximab vedotin exposure varied. This specimen comes from a study of PD-1 blockade in classical Hodgkin lymphoma. V shed 0 bases and J shed 8 bases, with 19 bases lying between them. Germline-derived CDR1 and CDR2 are ENHRY and SYGVKD. The CDR3 has 17 amino acids.

This sample comprised peripheral blood mononuclear cells (PBMCs), obtained before the fourth cycle of nivolumab. The clonotype comes from a human donor with classical Hodgkin lymphoma. The chain has TRBV10-3 and TRBJ1-4; the D is unclear. CDR3 residues: CAISESSGLGSSEKLFF. The CDR3 coding sequence is TGTGCCATCAGTGAGTCTTCCGGGCTCGGGTCTTCGGAAAAACTGTTTTTT.